This TCR beta chain was documented in a study of blood T cell repertoires in COVID-19. The CDR3 extends over 16 amino acids. J lost 11 bases, V lost 9 bases, and 14 bases had no gene match. Using immunoSEQ multiplex PCR, the repertoire was profiled, and TCRdb retains in-frame clones only, with some absent. Here the sample spans 250,000 to 300,000 clones, 85% being singletons. This TCR was recovered from a man aged 45-65 years with active or convalescent COVID-19. Sequencing was performed on peripheral blood. The chain links TRBV23-1 to TRBJ1-6; 12 bases align to TRBD1. TRBV23-1 is designated an ORF whose function remains uncertain. CDR3 nucleotide sequence: TGCGCCAGTGTAAACCCGGGACAGGGGGCGGGGACACCCCTCCACTTT. Translating gives CASVNPGQGAGTPLHF.